The rows below give T cell receptor beta chains drawn from one sample of a study of lung T cells in sarcoidosis with Löfgren's syndrome. TCRdb itself ran the reads through MiXCR, one entry per CDR3 protein. The data contain fewer than 25,000 distinct CDR3 sequences, over 20% of them singletons. Material: CD4+ T cells from bronchoalveolar lavage. Receptors were obtained from a human donor with sarcoidosis (Löfgren's syndrome or another form), or a control subject (not recorded which). Each CDR3 is given with its conserved first and last residue. Fields, in order: clone size, V gene, J gene, D gene, CDR3 DNA, CDR3 protein. A D gene is named only where the DNA matches it firmly. Where a row states a size, it is once, few, many or the class of an expanded clone; other rows omit it.

>few|TRBV19|TRBJ2-1|.
TGTGCCAGTAGTCCGGGACGGGCTCGGGGTCTCCTATACAATGAGCAGTTCTTC
CASSPGRARGLLYNEQFF
>.|TRBV4-1|TRBJ2-3|TRBD2
TGCGCCAGCAGCCAAGACAGGGCGGGGGCAGATACGCAGTATTTT
CASSQDRAGADTQYF
>many|TRBV7-9|TRBJ2-3|.
TGTGCCAGCAGCCCCTCGGGCCTCTTCAGCACAGATACGCAGTATTTT
CASSPSGLFSTDTQYF
>medium-sized|TRBV6-2/TRBV6-3|TRBJ2-7|.
TGTGCCAGCAGTTACGATCATTATGGGGAGCAGTACTTC
CASSYDHYGEQYF
>many|TRBV12-3/TRBV12-4|TRBJ2-7|.
TGTGCCAGCAGCCCGTCGGGGAGGTGGGCCTACGAGCAGTACTTC
CASSPSGRWAYEQYF
>many|TRBV7-8|TRBJ1-6|.
TGTGCCAGCAGCCAGAGACGGATCGGGGGTTCACCCCTCCACTTT
CASSQRRIGGSPLHF
>many|TRBV7-2|TRBJ2-7|.
TGTGCCAGCAGCTTAGACGGGGGATCCGGAAGGGGCGAGCAGTACTTC
CASSLDGGSGRGEQYF
>many|TRBV5-1|TRBJ1-1|.
TGCGCCAGCAGCTTGGGTTGGGACACTGAAGCTTTCTTT
CASSLGWDTEAFF
>.|TRBV12-3/TRBV12-4|TRBJ1-3|.
TGTGCCAGCAGCTTCTTCTGGGGGGGATCTGGAAACACCATATATTTT
CASSFFWGGSGNTIYF
>many|TRBV4-1|TRBJ1-2|.
TGCGCCAGCAGCCTCCCTACCGGCCGGGGGGCGCGCGGCTACACCTTC
CASSLPTGRGARGYTF
>few|TRBV20-1|TRBJ2-1|TRBD2
TGCAGTGCTAGGCCATTGGCTAGCGGGCTCTGCAATGAGCAGTTCTTC
CSARPLASGLCNEQFF
>.|TRBV10-3|TRBJ2-1|TRBD1
TGTGCCATCAGAGACTTCGGACAGGGCACCAATGAGCAGTTCTTC
CAIRDFGQGTNEQFF
>many|TRBV11-2|TRBJ1-3|.
TGTGCCAGCAGCTTGACGGCGTCTGGAAACACCATATATTTT
CASSLTASGNTIYF
>.|TRBV5-6|TRBJ2-3|.
TGTGCCAGCAGCTTGGATCTAGCCCCCTACGGAGATACGCAGTATTTT
CASSLDLAPYGDTQYF
>many|TRBV5-1|TRBJ2-2|TRBD2
TGCGCCAGCAGCATCAGCGGGGAAGGGACCGGGGAGCTGTTTTTT
CASSISGEGTGELFF
>many|TRBV4-3|TRBJ1-1|.
TGCGCCAGCAGCCAAGAAGCGAACATGAACACTGAAGCTTTCTTT
CASSQEANMNTEAFF
>.|TRBV9|TRBJ2-3|.
TGTGCCAGCAGCCCCCCACGGACGGGCCCGGGCACAGATACGCAGTATTTT
CASSPPRTGPGTDTQYF
>many|TRBV7-7|TRBJ2-2|.
TGTGCTAGCAGCGCGGTCGGGGCGACCGGGGAGCTGTTTTTT
CASSAVGATGELFF
>.|TRBV7-2|TRBJ1-4|.
TGTGCCAGCAGCTTATACAGGGCGGGTAATGAAAAACTGTTTTTT
CASSLYRAGNEKLFF
>once|TRBV15|TRBJ1-2|TRBD1
TGTGCCACCAGCAGGGATACAGGGGTCAACTATGGCTACGCCTTC
CATSRDTGVNYGYAF
>few|TRBV28|TRBJ1-5|TRBD1
TGTGCCAGCAGTAACGCCGGGACAGGGACCTATCAGCCCCAGCATTTT
CASSNAGTGTYQPQHF
>few|TRBV3-1|TRBJ2-2|.
TGTGCCAGCAGCCGGCTGCAGGGGGGAGGGGAGCTGTTTTTT
CASSRLQGGGELFF
>.|TRBV12-3/TRBV12-4|TRBJ1-5|.
TGTGCCAGCAGAAAAGGGGGAGACAATCAGCCCCAGCATTTT
CASRKGGDNQPQHF
>.|TRBV19|TRBJ2-5|TRBD1
TGTGCCAGTAACAGGGACAGTCAAGAGACCCAGTACTTC
CASNRDSQETQYF
>many|TRBV24-1|TRBJ1-3|.
TGTGCCACCAGTGATTCCCGTAACTCTGGAAACACCATATATTTT
CATSDSRNSGNTIYF
>many|TRBV7-8|TRBJ2-1|.
TGTGCCAGCAGCTTCCGGGATTACAATGAGCAGTTCTTC
CASSFRDYNEQFF
>many|TRBV7-3|TRBJ2-7|TRBD2
TGTGCCAGCAGCTTAAGGTCTAGCGGGACATACGAGCAGTACTTC
CASSLRSSGTYEQYF
>medium-sized|TRBV25-1|TRBJ2-5|TRBD2
TGTGCTGCTGGACTAGCGGGGCAAGAGACCCAGTACTTC
CAAGLAGQETQYF
>many|TRBV7-2|TRBJ2-1|TRBD1
TGTGCCAGCAGCTGGAACAGGGGCTCCTACAATGAGCAGTTCTTC
CASSWNRGSYNEQFF
>.|TRBV2|TRBJ2-5|.
TGTGCCAGCAGGGATTTACGGGGGGCCCTGGAGACCCAGTACTTC
CASRDLRGALETQYF